Following are 30 T cell receptor beta chains from one sample sequenced in a study of shared clonotypes between healthy human individuals. Method: immunoSEQ multiplex PCR; TCRdb's copy keeps in-frame clones and lacks some. The sample contains 2.3 million or so clones, more than 80% of which appear only once. The sequenced sample was naive CD4+ T cells from PBMCs. Subset: CD45RA+ positively selected. The source is a man between 18 and 29 years old in good health. Some clones in this sample may be carry-over from other donors' samples.

The V call is TRBV7-2, the J call TRBJ2-7; D is uncertain. CDR1 is SGHTA, CDR2 FQGNSA, per germline. CDR3 length: 13 amino acids. V lost 4 bases to trimming and J lost 2 bases, with 9 bases between them. CDR3: CASSYRDAYEQYF. CDR3 coding DNA: TGTGCCAGCAGCTACCGTGACGCCTACGAGCAGTACTTC.

The chain couples TRBV28 to TRBJ2-2, with 9 bases lining up with TRBD1. The CDR3 consists of 15 residues. Germline lookup yields CDR1 MDHEN and CDR2 SYDVKM. V lost 9 bases and J lost 1; bases outside the gene matches: 6. CDR3 loop: CASKQGARNTGELFF. The CDR3 coding sequence is TGTGCCAGTAAACAGGGGGCGCGGAACACCGGGGAGCTGTTTTTT. Based on the CDR3 plus reference TRBV28 and TRBJ2-2, the full variable domain is DVKVTQSSRYLVKRTGEKVFLECVQDMDHENMFWYRQDPGLGLRLIYFSYDVKMKEKGDIPEGYSVSREKKERFSLILESASTNQTSMYLCASKQGARNTGELFFGEGSRLTVL.

The rearrangement uses TRBV27 and TRBJ2-5; 8 positions agree with TRBD1. The ends lost 2 bases at V and 2 bases at J; junction bases unmatched: 10. The length of the CDR3 is 17 residues. Germline values: CDR1 MNHEY, CDR2 SMNVEV (reference sequence). The CDR3 DNA reads as TGTGCCAGCAGTTTACGACCCACAGGGGGATCACAAGAGACCCAGTACTTC. Its protein product is CASSLRPTGGSQETQYF.

The rearrangement joins TRBV4-1 to TRBJ1-5; 8 bases align to TRBD1. CDR3 size: 14 residues. V was pared by 1 base and J by 5 bases, with 1 base of the junction left unmatched. Germline V gene data show CDR1 as MGHRA and CDR2 as YSYEKL. CDR3 nucleotide sequence: TGCGCCAGCAGCCAAGGACAGGGGTATCAGCCCCAGCATTTT. Translated, it gives CASSQGQGYQPQHF.

The rearrangement uses TRBV7-9 and TRBJ2-5; no clear D. The CDR3 extends over 15 amino acids. V was pared by 3 bases and J by 1 base, with 12 bases between. CDR1 and CDR2 (germline): SEHNR, FQNEAQ (reference sequence). The CDR3 spells CASSFSRRPQETQYF. In nucleotides, the CDR3 is TGTGCCAGCAGCTTCTCGAGACGGCCCCAAGAGACCCAGTACTTC.

This chain joins TRBV5-6 and TRBJ2-7; 7 positions agree with TRBD2. The CDR3 totals 15 residues. Germline CDR1 is SGHDT and CDR2 is YYEEEE. J was trimmed by 4 bases and V by 0 bases; bases with no gene match: 7. The CDR3 nucleotides are TGTGCCAGCAGCTTGGTTCGGCAGGGAGGGTACGAGCAGTACTTC. Protein sequence: CASSLVRQGGYEQYF.

The V and J genes are TRBV5-1 and TRBJ2-5; TRBD2 matches at 10 bases. V was pared by 0 bases and J by 4 bases, with 3 bases of the junction left unmatched. The CDR3 covers 15 residues. Germline V gene data show CDR1 as SGHRS and CDR2 as YFSETQ. DNA for the CDR3: TGCGCCAGCAGCTTGGAGGCTAGCGGGGGAGAGACCCAGTACTTC. It codes for CASSLEASGGETQYF.

This sequence joins TRBV29-1 and TRBJ2-1, with TRBD2 identical over 7 bases. CDR1 SQVTM and CDR2 ANQGSEA come from the germline V gene. The CDR3 length is 15 residues. J lost 10 bases, V lost 6 bases, and 18 bases had no gene match. As DNA, the CDR3 is TGCAGCGTAAAAACGCTAGCGGCATCAGACCCCGAGCAGTTCTTC. Amino acids: CSVKTLAASDPEQFF.

The genes are TRBV14 and TRBJ2-7; D unclear. The CDR3 sequence is 14 residues long. CDR1 SGHDN and CDR2 FVKESK come from the germline V gene. The V gene lost 0 bases and the J gene lost 2 bases, with 8 bases spanning the gap. CDR3 loop: CASSQEIFPYEQYF. The CDR3, as DNA: TGTGCCAGCAGCCAAGAAATCTTTCCCTACGAGCAGTACTTC.

As concerns this clone: Other DNA sequences in the same sample also yield this CDR3. This chain joins TRBV28 and TRBJ2-1; 10 nucleotides match TRBD2. Germline V gives CDR1 MDHEN, CDR2 SYDVKM. The length of the CDR3 is 14 residues. V shed 6 bases, J shed 5 bases, and the junction held 4 bases outside the gene matches. CDR3 sequence (DNA): TGTGCCAGCAGCTGGACTAGCGGCAACAATGAGCAGTTCTTC. It encodes CASSWTSGNNEQFF.

CDR3 loop: CASSIVGVLAEQFF. CDR3 nucleotide sequence: TGTGCCAGTAGTATTGTGGGAGTATTAGCAGAGCAGTTCTTC. The rearrangement links TRBV19 to TRBJ2-1; possibly TRBD2 for D (5 bases). The germline V and J ends were trimmed by 3 bases and 10 bases, with 16 bases remaining between them. Germline V gives CDR1 LNHDA, CDR2 SQIVND (reference sequence). The CDR3 extends over 14 amino acids. The complete variable domain, with remaining parts taken from reference TRBV19 and TRBJ2-1, reads DGGITQSPKYLFRKEGQNVTLSCEQNLNHDAMYWYRQDPGQGLRLIYYSQIVNDFQKGDIAEGYSVSREKKESFPLTVTSAQKNPTAFYLCASSIVGVLAEQFFGPGTRLTVL.

This chain connects TRBV28 to TRBJ2-5; perhaps TRBD2 as D (7 bases). The CDR3 length is 15 residues. CDR1 is MDHEN, CDR2 SYDVKM, per germline. V lost 6 bases and J 5 bases, leaving 19 bases between the germline ends. CDR3 sequence (DNA): TGTGCCAGCAGAGCCGGGGGGCGGGCGTGGGAGACCCAGTACTTC. It is translated as CASRAGGRAWETQYF. The entire variable domain, with the rest obtained from reference TRBV28 and TRBJ2-5, is as follows: DVKVTQSSRYLVKRTGEKVFLECVQDMDHENMFWYRQDPGLGLRLIYFSYDVKMKEKGDIPEGYSVSREKKERFSLILESASTNQTSMYLCASRAGGRAWETQYFGPGTRLLVL.

This clone was observed a few times. This chain's CDR3 is CASSTTGVGTEAFF. Here the CDR3 DNA reads TGTGCCAGTAGTACCACAGGGGTGGGCACTGAAGCTTTCTTT. J is TRBJ1-1 and V is TRBV19; 7 positions match TRBD1. Germline V lookup: CDR1 LNHDA, CDR2 SQIVND (reference sequence). V was clipped by 4 bases and J by 4 bases; unmatched bases: 6. This CDR3 spans 14 amino acids.

The chain carries TRBV10-3 and TRBJ1-2; 7 bases line up with TRBD1. V was pared by 4 bases and J by 1 base, with 9 bases of the junction left unmatched. CDR3 size: 16 residues. Germline CDR1 ENHRY, CDR2 SYGVKD. CDR3 loop: CAISAYGTEINYGYTF. The CDR3 DNA is TGTGCCATCAGTGCTTACGGGACAGAGATTAACTATGGCTACACCTTC.

The genes are TRBV2 and TRBJ1-1; D is possibly TRBD1 (5 bases). Germline V gene sequence: CDR1 SNHLY, CDR2 FYNNEI. This CDR3 contains 12 residues. Trimming cost V 7 bases and J 6 bases, with 12 bases left between them. The CDR3 here is CASMRQQAEAFF. The CDR3 region has the DNA TGTGCCAGCATGAGACAGCAGGCTGAAGCTTTCTTT.

The chain employs TRBV5-6 and TRBJ2-2; D is unclear. Trimming removed 4 bases at V and 3 bases at J, with 10 bases between. This CDR3 has 14 amino acids. The germline V gene has CDR1 SGHDT and CDR2 YYEEEE. The CDR3 region is CASSPQVYTGELFF. The CDR3 DNA reads as TGTGCCAGCAGCCCCCAGGTTTACACCGGGGAGCTGTTTTTT.

The rearrangement uses TRBV27 and TRBJ1-2; 7 bases map to TRBD1. The J segment lost 4 bases and the V segment lost 6 bases, leaving 14 bases of the junction unmatched. The CDR3 has 16 amino acids. Germline CDR1 MNHEY, CDR2 SMNVEV (reference sequence). The CDR3 DNA reads as TGTGCCAGCAGGGGGACAGTGGGGGCGCGCCCCTATGGCTACACCTTC. Translating gives CASRGTVGARPYGYTF.

The CDR3 reads CASSGTGGGPEAFF. CDR3 in DNA: TGTGCCAGTAGTGGGACAGGGGGGGGACCTGAAGCTTTCTTT. The rearrangement joins TRBV19 to TRBJ1-1, with 11 bases matching TRBD1. From germline, CDR1 is LNHDA and CDR2 SQIVND (reference sequence). Germline trimming cut 5 bases from V and 6 bases from J; bases unmatched to any gene: 5. This CDR3 contains 14 residues.

This chain joins TRBV11-3 and TRBJ1-3, with 8 nucleotides matching TRBD1. Germline V lookup: CDR1 SGHNT, CDR2 YENEEA. V lost 4 bases, J lost 1 base, and 3 bases stayed unmatched. This CDR3 spans 15 amino acids. The CDR3 DNA follows: TGTGCCAGCAGCTCCGGACAGGGATCTGGAAACACCATATATTTT. This encodes CASSSGQGSGNTIYF.

This clone appeared a single time. The rearrangement joins TRBV15 to TRBJ2-3; the match to TRBD2 covers 14 bases. Trimming at V came to 0 bases and at J to 3 bases, leaving 11 bases not matched to a gene. The CDR3 loop spans 20 amino acids. Germline V gene sequence: CDR1 LNHNV, CDR2 YYDKDF (reference sequence). In nucleotides, the CDR3 is TGTGCCACCAGCAGAGATCGACTAGCGGGAGGGCCGAGTCTAACAGATACGCAGTATTTT. It encodes CATSRDRLAGGPSLTDTQYF.

The J gene is TRBJ2-5, the V gene TRBV5-4; tentative D call: TRBD2 (6 bases). The V gene lost 5 bases and the J gene lost 5 bases, with 19 bases spanning the gap. The CDR3 is 15 residues long. CDR1 is SGHNT, CDR2 YYREEE, per germline (reference sequence). The CDR3 region is CASRTGARIGETQYF. The CDR3 coding sequence is TGTGCCAGCAGGACGGGAGCGAGGATAGGGGAGACCCAGTACTTC.

This clone was seen a single time. The chain is built from TRBV19 and TRBJ1-1, with D hard to call. V was shortened by 4 bases and J by 1 base, with 7 bases between the two germline ends. CDR3 length: 13 amino acids. Germline assignment: CDR1 LNHDA and CDR2 SQIVND (reference sequence). CDR3 residues: CASSNWRNTEAFF. DNA for the CDR3: TGTGCCAGTAGTAATTGGAGGAACACTGAAGCTTTCTTT.

The V gene is TRBV4-1, the J gene TRBJ2-1; D is uncertain. CDR1 and CDR2 (germline): MGHRA, YSYEKL. The ends were cut back, 1 base at V and 5 bases at J, with 15 bases in the middle. The CDR3 spans 16 residues. CDR3 amino acids: CASSQALTFENNEQFF. In DNA form, the CDR3 reads TGCGCCAGCAGCCAAGCTCTCACTTTTGAGAACAATGAGCAGTTCTTC.

This chain connects TRBV21-1 to TRBJ2-7; the D call TRBD2 from the table was never checked on the DNA. TRBV21-1 is deemed a pseudogene. This CDR3 has 16 amino acids. The CDR3 reads CASSKQKSEGTYEQYF. The CDR3 DNA reads TGTGCCAGCAGCAAACAGAAGAGCGAGGGAACCTACGAGCAGTACTTC.

V gene TRBV15 combines with J gene TRBJ1-1; D uncertain. V gave up 0 bases and J gave up 10 bases, with 18 bases separating them. The germline V gene has CDR1 LNHNV and CDR2 YYDKDF (reference sequence). CDR3 length: 15 residues. The CDR3 reads CATSRDPAQYTRAFF. The CDR3 DNA reads TGTGCCACCAGCAGAGATCCGGCGCAATACACCCGAGCTTTCTTT.

For this clone: This sample includes further DNA sequences coding for the same CDR3. This rearrangement joins TRBV11-3 to TRBJ2-1; D not resolved. This CDR3 comprises 14 residues. Trimming stripped 0 bases from V and 2 bases from J, with 5 bases between. The germline gives CDR1 SGHNT, CDR2 YENEEA. The CDR3 nucleotides read TGTGCCAGCAGCTTAGAGGCGGCCTACAATGAGCAGTTCTTC. Its translation: CASSLEAAYNEQFF.

Of note for this clone: This sample also contains other DNA sequences that code for the same CDR3. The chain couples TRBV10-3 to TRBJ2-7; tentatively, D is TRBD2 (5 bases). Between the trimmed V and J ends, which lost 3 bases and 3 bases, there was a span of 12 bases. The CDR3 totals 14 residues. The germline CDR1 and CDR2 sequences are ENHRY and SYGVKD. CDR3 protein: CAISDGRGGYEQYF. CDR3 DNA sequence: TGTGCCATCAGTGACGGAAGAGGAGGCTACGAGCAGTACTTC.

The V gene is TRBV11-2, the J gene TRBJ2-7; TRBD1 matches at 7 bases. V shed 8 bases, J shed 3 bases, and the junction held 10 bases outside the gene matches. CDR3 length: 14 residues. Looked up from germline, CDR1 is SGHAT and CDR2 is FQNNGV. CDR3 nucleotides: TGTGCCAGCTCCCCCACAGGGGCTCACTACGAGCAGTACTTC. As protein: CASSPTGAHYEQYF.

V and J are TRBV7-2 and TRBJ2-1, with 7 bases that match TRBD2. V lost 8 bases, J lost 7 bases, and 14 bases stayed unmatched. The CDR3 is 15 residues long. CDR1 SGHTA and CDR2 FQGNSA come from the germline V gene. The CDR3 region is CASQIEVAGANEQFF. In nucleotides, the CDR3 is TGTGCCAGCCAGATAGAGGTGGCGGGAGCAAATGAGCAGTTCTTC.

CDR3 nucleotides: TGCGCCAGCAGCTTACTTAGCGGGAGTCGATACAATGAGCAGTTCTTC. Its translation: CASSLLSGSRYNEQFF. This chain links TRBV5-1 with TRBJ2-1; 9 bases agree with TRBD2. This CDR3 has 16 residues. V dropped 2 bases and J dropped 4; count of bases not matched to a gene: 7. Germline values: CDR1 SGHRS, CDR2 YFSETQ.